This T cell receptor (beta chain) was found in a study of T cells in Graves' hyperthyroidism and ophthalmopathy. What was amplified from RNA transcripts were TCR beta CDR3 regions. TCR CDR3 regions were first amplified by RT-PCR with HTBI primers. Each CDR3 protein gets one entry after TCRdb re-called the multiplex PCR reads with MiXCR. This sample has about 680,000 distinct CDR3 sequences, with 35% found just once. Pregnant or lactating patients were excluded, as were those with uncontrolled infection or other autoimmune disease. Diagnosing involved the use of clinical symptoms, serum thyroxine and TRAb, thyroid ultrasound and orbital computed tomography. Source material for PBMCs was 10 ml fresh peripheral blood. This clonotype was counted ten times or more. This receptor was taken from a woman in her 40s with Graves' hyperthyroidism. Sequenced material: blood.

The CDR3: CASSSRSFYTF. As DNA, the CDR3 is TGTGCCAGCAGCTCACGGTCCTTCTACACCTTC. This sequence joins TRBV5-6 and TRBJ1-2, with D unclear. CDR1 SGHDT and CDR2 YYEEEE come from the germline V gene. This CDR3 is built from 11 residues. V was pared by 3 bases and J by 10 bases, with 10 bases between.